The 12 T cell receptor beta chains below were found in one sample sequenced in a study of blood T cell repertoires in COVID-19. Only in-frame clones appear in the TCRdb table, and some are missing; sequencing was by immunoSEQ multiplex PCR. Of about 180,000 clones listed, 80% to 90% were seen once; the top ten hold 9.5% to 12%. What was sequenced was peripheral blood. Receptors originate from a human donor with active or convalescent COVID-19. The donor label of this sample is uncertain.

The V gene is TRBV14, the J gene TRBJ2-1; 7 bases match TRBD2. Germline V lookup: CDR1 SGHDN, CDR2 FVKESK. Unmatched junction bases numbered 18, after V lost 8 bases and J lost 8 bases. The CDR3 runs to 16 residues. As DNA, the CDR3 is TGTGCCAGCCGGGGAGGGAGGGCCTATCAGTCAGATGAGCAGTTCTTC. This gives the protein CASRGGRAYQSDEQFF.

The V and J genes are TRBV25-1 and TRBJ2-7; tentative D call: TRBD2 (6 bases). This CDR3 is built from 14 residues. V lost 6 bases to trimming and J lost 2 bases, with 14 bases between them. The germline CDR1 and CDR2 sequences are MGHDK and SYGVNS. The CDR3 here is CASRAKGGTYEQYF. CDR3 sequence (DNA): TGTGCCAGCAGAGCAAAGGGCGGGACCTACGAGCAGTACTTC.

About this clone itself: The junction departs from the called germline gene at one end, perhaps through a read error. J is TRBJ2-2 and V is TRBV27, with 12 nucleotides matching TRBD1. The CDR3 runs 17 residues. The V gene's germline CDR1 is MNHEY and CDR2 SMNVEV (reference sequence). This CDR3 reads CASGLPPGQGAAGELFF. The CDR3 DNA reads as TGTGCCAGCGGTTTACCTCCGGGACAGGGGGCAGCCGGGGAGCTGTTTTTT.

The rearrangement links TRBV5-1 to TRBJ2-7; TRBD2 matches 10 bases. The CDR3 length is 17 residues. V lost 3 bases to trimming and J lost 10 bases; unmatched junction nucleotides: 19. The germline V gene has CDR1 SGHRS and CDR2 YFSETQ. The CDR3 loop reads CASSSYPGERGGLSQYF. The CDR3 DNA reads as TGCGCCAGCAGCTCGTACCCGGGCGAGCGGGGGGGCCTTAGTCAGTACTTC. Together with reference TRBV5-1 and TRBJ2-7, the CDR3 gives the full variable domain: KAGVTQTPRYLIKTRGQQVTLSCSPISGHRSVSWYQQTPGQGLQFLFEYFSETQRNKGNFPGRFSGRQFSNSRSEMNVSTLELGDSALYLCASSSYPGERGGLSQYFGPGTRLTVT.

The genes are TRBV5-1 and TRBJ1-1; the match to TRBD1 covers 10 bases. This CDR3 has 16 residues. Per germline, CDR1 SGHRS and CDR2 YFSETQ. V lost 4 bases to trimming and J lost 1 base; unmatched junction nucleotides: 7. The CDR3 nucleotides read TGCGCCAGCAGCGTGGTAGGACAGGGGGGGAACACTGAAGCTTTCTTT. Translation gives CASSVVGQGGNTEAFF.

This chain uses TRBV29-1 with TRBJ1-1; D not resolved. Germline V CDR1 and CDR2: SQVTM, ANQGSEA. V was shortened by 6 bases and J by 0 bases, with 11 bases between the two germline ends. The CDR3 has 13 residues. CDR3 protein: CSVVLQMNTEAFF. Here the CDR3 DNA reads TGCAGCGTCGTTCTTCAGATGAACACTGAAGCTTTCTTT.

This chain uses TRBV5-1 with TRBJ2-5; 10 bases are a match to TRBD2. CDR1 and CDR2 (germline): SGHRS, YFSETQ. The ends lost 0 bases at V and 7 bases at J; junction bases unmatched: 6. The CDR3 runs 15 residues. In nucleotides, the CDR3 is TGCGCCAGCAGCTTGGGGACTAGCGGAAGCGGGACCCAGTACTTC. This codes for CASSLGTSGSGTQYF.

V is TRBV25-1 and J is TRBJ2-5, with a tentative D call TRBD2 (5 bases). Germline V gene sequence: CDR1 MGHDK, CDR2 SYGVNS. CDR3 length equals 15 residues. V lost 3 bases, J lost 6 bases, and 17 bases lay in between. The chain's CDR3 is CASSDPSRPGKTQYF. DNA for the CDR3: TGTGCCAGCAGTGACCCATCCCGACCCGGGAAGACCCAGTACTTC.

In regard to this clone: The junction differs from germline at one of its ends, possibly a read error. The chain links TRBV7-9 to TRBJ2-1, with TRBD2 identical over 9 bases. The CDR3 has 14 residues. CDR1 and CDR2 from the germline V gene are SEHNR and FQNEAQ (reference sequence). CDR3 nucleotides: TGTGCCAGCAGCCTAGCGGGGCCCTACAATGAGCAGTTCTTC. This gives the protein CASSLAGPYNEQFF.

The sample holds one count of this clone. This chain uses TRBV12-5 with TRBJ2-2; D might be TRBD2 (6 bases). The CDR3 loop spans 16 amino acids. CDR1 is LGHNT and CDR2 is FRNRAP in the germline V gene. The ends were cut back, 4 bases at V and 4 bases at J, with 16 bases in the middle. CDR3 region: CASGSPAARGTGELFF. CDR3 coding DNA: TGTGCTAGTGGTTCCCCGGCCGCGCGGGGCACCGGGGAGCTGTTTTTT.

With respect to this clone: Within the sample, other DNA sequences also encode this same CDR3. The CDR3 is CASSVDSGRGETQYF. In DNA, the CDR3 is TGTGCCAGCAGCGTAGATAGCGGGAGAGGGGAGACCCAGTACTTC. The chain employs TRBV9 and TRBJ2-5, with TRBD2 matching 9 bases. Germline lookup yields CDR1 SGDLS and CDR2 YYNGEE. V dropped 0 bases and J dropped 5; count of bases not matched to a gene: 5. There are 15 residues in the CDR3.

This chain connects TRBV5-1 to TRBJ2-5; 7 bases fit TRBD2. Germline trimming cut 4 bases from V and 0 bases from J; bases unmatched to any gene: 0. Per germline, CDR1 SGHRS and CDR2 YFSETQ. The CDR3 totals 13 residues. The CDR3 region is CASSRGDQETQYF. The CDR3 coding sequence is TGCGCCAGCAGCCGGGGGGACCAAGAGACCCAGTACTTC.